This is a list of T cell receptor beta chains from one sample in a study of identical twins. One entry per CDR3 protein results from TCRdb running MiXCR on the 5' RACE reads. The table records 200,000 to 250,000 distinct CDR3 sequences, more than 6.5% of them present only once. The same data also contributed to another study, on yellow fever vaccine responses in identical twins.

The sequenced material came from memory (CD45RO+) T cells sorted from blood. These receptor sequences come from a woman between 18 and 29 years old in good health. CDR3s include the opening cysteine and the closing phenylalanine or tryptophan. A D gene is named only where the DNA matches it firmly. Expanded clones get a size class; other rows say once, few or many, or leave the size out.

CDR3 length	V gene	D gene	clone size	J gene	CDR3 protein	CDR3 DNA
14	TRBV2	-	many	TRBJ2-5	CASSEGQGLETQYF	TGTGCCAGCAGTGAAGGACAGGGACTAGAGACCCAGTACTTC
13	TRBV29-1	-	many	TRBJ2-1	CSVGGVVGNEQFF	TGCAGCGTTGGCGGGGTAGTTGGCAATGAGCAGTTCTTC
13	TRBV20-1	-	many	TRBJ2-2	CSGATGDAGELFF	TGCAGTGGCGCGACGGGGGATGCCGGGGAGCTGTTTTTT
15	TRBV4-3	-	-	TRBJ2-4	CASSQDRQPGDIQYF	TGCGCCAGCAGCCAAGATCGGCAGCCGGGGGACATTCAGTACTTC
14	TRBV4-1	-	many	TRBJ2-3	CASSQGPGRDTQYF	TGCGCCAGCAGCCAAGGCCCAGGTCGCGATACGCAGTATTTT
13	TRBV5-1	-	many	TRBJ2-1	CASSLGGSNEQFF	TGCGCCAGCAGCTTGGGAGGAAGCAATGAGCAGTTCTTC
13	TRBV27	-	many	TRBJ2-7	CASRTESSYEQYF	TGTGCCAGTCGGACGGAGAGCTCCTACGAGCAGTACTTC
15	TRBV18	-	-	TRBJ2-7	CASSPLEGRGYEQYF	TGTGCCAGCTCACCACTTGAAGGCAGGGGCTACGAGCAGTACTTC
19	TRBV2	TRBD2	-	TRBJ2-1	CTFSPLPGLAPISYNEQFF	TGTACCTTCAGTCCCCTCCCGGGACTAGCGCCGATCTCCTACAATGAGCAGTTCTTC
14	TRBV6-2/TRBV6-3	-	-	TRBJ2-3	CASSLPGRPDTQYF	TGTGCCAGCAGCCTCCCGGGGAGGCCAGATACGCAGTATTTT
14	TRBV5-1	TRBD1	-	TRBJ2-7	CASSEQTGGYEQYF	TGCGCCAGCAGCGAGCAGACAGGGGGCTACGAGCAGTACTTC
14	TRBV20-1	TRBD1	-	TRBJ1-2	CSARHRGQGNGYTF	TGCAGTGCTAGACATAGGGGACAGGGTAATGGCTACACCTTC
12	TRBV14	-	few	TRBJ2-7	CASSPTNSLLYF	TGTGCCAGCAGCCCCACAAACAGTTTGCTGTACTTC
13	TRBV29-1	-	many	TRBJ2-7	CSVHGQHSYEQYF	TGCAGCGTGCACGGACAGCACTCCTACGAGCAGTACTTC
15	TRBV29-1	TRBD2	many	TRBJ2-3	CSGKISGASTDTQYF	TGCAGCGGGAAAATTAGCGGGGCTAGCACAGATACGCAGTATTTT
15	TRBV9	-	-	TRBJ2-3	CASSGGVGDTDTQYF	TGTGCCAGCAGCGGCGGTGTGGGAGACACAGATACGCAGTATTTT
13	TRBV11-2	TRBD2	few	TRBJ2-1	CASSLATSGRQFF	TGTGCCAGCAGCTTAGCGACTAGCGGTCGCCAGTTCTTC
14	TRBV3-1	TRBD2	-	TRBJ2-4	CASSQDNGGNIQYF	TGTGCCAGCAGCCAAGATAACGGGGGGAACATTCAGTACTTC
13	TRBV28	-	few	TRBJ1-4	CASSAPLYEKLFF	TGTGCCAGCAGTGCCCCACTTTATGAAAAACTGTTTTTT
14	TRBV29-1	TRBD1	-	TRBJ2-5	CSVRDRGEGETQYF	TGCAGCGTTCGGGACAGGGGGGAGGGAGAGACCCAGTACTTC
17	TRBV6-1	TRBD2	few	TRBJ2-2	CASSEDSSGAPTGELFF	TGTGCCAGCAGCGAAGATAGTAGCGGGGCCCCCACCGGGGAGCTGTTTTTT
19	TRBV20-1	TRBD2	many	TRBJ2-5	CSARKLRTSAEDQQETQYF	TGCAGTGCTAGAAAGCTACGGACTAGCGCAGAAGATCAACAAGAGACCCAGTACTTC
14	TRBV27	-	many	TRBJ2-7	CASPPETEKYEQYF	TGTGCCAGCCCCCCCGAGACGGAAAAATACGAGCAGTACTTC
14	TRBV6-2/TRBV6-3	-	-	TRBJ2-1	CASRGGAVGNEQFF	TGTGCCAGCAGGGGTGGGGCTGTTGGCAATGAGCAGTTCTTC
13	TRBV6-1	-	many	TRBJ1-1	CASSDREHTEAFF	TGTGCCAGCAGTGACAGGGAGCACACTGAAGCTTTCTTT
13	TRBV7-2	-	-	TRBJ2-7	CASSANGRYEQYF	TGTGCCAGCAGCGCAAATGGGCGCTACGAGCAGTACTTC
15	TRBV11-2	-	-	TRBJ2-5	CASSGTGSKGETQYF	TGTGCCAGCAGCGGAACAGGGAGTAAGGGGGAGACCCAGTACTTC
12	TRBV2	-	-	TRBJ2-6	CASTRQANVLTF	TGTGCCAGCACTCGACAGGCCAACGTCCTGACTTTC
15	TRBV5-5	-	few	TRBJ2-3	CASSSRRREAYTQYF	TGTGCCAGCAGCTCGCGTCGTCGGGAAGCGTATACGCAGTATTTT
16	TRBV3-1	TRBD2	-	TRBJ2-3	CASSQERGSGSDTQYF	TGTGCCAGCAGTCAGGAGCGGGGGTCAGGCTCAGATACGCAGTATTTT
12	TRBV29-1	-	few	TRBJ2-1	CSVDPPGNEQFF	TGCAGCGTTGATCCCCCGGGAAATGAGCAGTTCTTC
13	TRBV6-1	TRBD2	few	TRBJ2-7	CASRDSGFYEQYF	TGTGCCAGCAGAGATAGCGGGTTTTACGAGCAGTACTTC
11	TRBV12-3/TRBV12-4	-	many	TRBJ1-2	CASSRDYGYTF	TGTGCCAGCAGTCGGGATTATGGCTACACCTTC
15	TRBV25-1	TRBD1	many	TRBJ1-5	CASSARDSHNQPQHF	TGTGCCAGCAGTGCGCGGGACAGCCACAATCAGCCCCAGCATTTT
15	TRBV2	-	many	TRBJ2-3	CASGEPGLITDTQYF	TGTGCCAGCGGGGAACCGGGACTCATCACAGATACGCAGTATTTT
15	TRBV28	-	-	TRBJ1-5	CASSFSEGGGQPQHF	TGTGCCAGCAGTTTTTCAGAAGGGGGGGGTCAGCCCCAGCATTTT
13	TRBV11-2	-	few	TRBJ1-1	CASSLERATEAFF	TGTGCCAGCAGCTTAGAAAGGGCCACTGAAGCTTTCTTT
17	TRBV3-1	TRBD1	few	TRBJ2-1	CASSQPTGTGSFNEQFF	TGTGCCAGCAGCCAACCAACCGGGACAGGGTCTTTCAATGAGCAGTTCTTC
17	TRBV20-1	-	few	TRBJ2-6	CSASWVAVRSGANVLTF	TGCAGTGCTAGCTGGGTAGCGGTACGCTCTGGGGCCAACGTCCTGACTTTC
14	TRBV12-3/TRBV12-4	-	many	TRBJ1-1	CASSQGHQNTEAFF	TGTGCCAGCAGTCAGGGACACCAGAACACTGAAGCTTTCTTT
16	TRBV7-2	TRBD2	many	TRBJ2-7	CASSLVSREGPYEQYF	TGTGCCAGCAGCTTAGTCTCGCGGGAGGGCCCCTACGAGCAGTACTTC
11	TRBV2	-	many	TRBJ1-1	CASSSYTEAFF	TGTGCCAGCAGCTCCTACACTGAAGCTTTCTTT
13	TRBV7-2	-	-	TRBJ2-5	CASSPASWETQYF	TGTGCCAGCAGCCCAGCCTCCTGGGAGACCCAGTACTTC
15	TRBV28	TRBD1	-	TRBJ1-2	CASISPGTGYYGYTF	TGTGCCAGCATCAGTCCCGGGACAGGGTACTATGGCTACACCTTC
13	TRBV3-1	-	few	TRBJ2-7	CASSQEGPHEQYF	TGTGCCAGCAGCCAAGAAGGACCCCACGAGCAGTACTTC
15	TRBV24-1	-	few	TRBJ2-5	CATSDPALGGETQYF	TGTGCCACCAGTGATCCGGCACTTGGAGGGGAGACCCAGTACTTC
15	TRBV27	-	many	TRBJ1-5	CASSLQQYSNQPQHF	TGTGCCAGCAGTTTACAGCAGTATAGCAATCAGCCCCAGCATTTT
12	TRBV20-1	-	many	TRBJ1-1	CSARDANTVAFF	TGCAGTGCTAGAGATGCTAATACCGTGGCTTTCTTT
17	TRBV9	TRBD2	many	TRBJ2-3	CASSLQPGLAGVDTQYF	TGTGCCAGCAGCTTACAACCGGGACTAGCGGGGGTGGATACGCAGTATTTT
16	TRBV7-2	TRBD1	-	TRBJ2-7	CASSKRGRDRPYEQYF	TGTGCCAGCAGCAAACGGGGGCGGGACAGGCCCTACGAGCAGTACTTC
16	TRBV20-1	TRBD2	-	TRBJ2-1	CSANKTSGWYYNEQFF	TGCAGTGCTAATAAGACTAGCGGGTGGTACTACAATGAGCAGTTCTTC
14	TRBV12-3/TRBV12-4	TRBD1	many	TRBJ2-7	CASSQTGGDSEQYF	TGTGCCAGCAGTCAGACAGGGGGGGATAGCGAGCAGTACTTC
12	TRBV11-2	-	many	TRBJ2-3	CASSRFTDTQYF	TGTGCCAGCAGTCGGTTCACAGATACGCAGTATTTT
14	TRBV28	-	many	TRBJ2-7	CASSLAHAGIGQYF	TGTGCCAGCAGTTTGGCGCACGCGGGAATCGGGCAGTACTTC
13	TRBV20-1	-	few	TRBJ2-5	CSALRIEQETQYF	TGCAGTGCCCTCAGAATAGAGCAAGAGACCCAGTACTTC
17	TRBV7-2	TRBD2	-	TRBJ2-3	CASSPRSTSGSTDTQYF	TGTGCCAGCAGCCCCCGATCAACTAGCGGGAGCACAGATACGCAGTATTTT
16	TRBV2	TRBD1	-	TRBJ2-4	CASSKNRGTSKNIQYF	TGTGCCAGCAGTAAAAACAGGGGAACATCCAAAAACATTCAGTACTTC
14	TRBV2	-	many	TRBJ2-1	CASSGGTAYNEQFF	TGTGCCAGCAGCGGAGGGACAGCTTACAATGAGCAGTTCTTC
16	TRBV7-8	TRBD2	-	TRBJ2-7	CASSQTSGGFSYEQYF	TGTGCCAGCAGCCAAACTAGCGGGGGATTCTCCTACGAGCAGTACTTC
17	TRBV25-1	-	many	TRBJ2-4	CASSEYEGSAAKNIQYF	TGTGCCAGCAGTGAATACGAGGGGTCCGCAGCCAAAAACATTCAGTACTTC